The clone carrying this T cell receptor beta chain was detected ten times or more. What it recognizes is unknown. This sample is drawn from a study of neurological immune-mediated disorders. Over 190 million TCR-beta sequences from 15-18 subjects came from every sequencing run. TCRdb ran MiXCR on the 5' RACE reads and lists one entry per CDR3 protein. This table holds 35,000 to 50,000 distinct CDR3 sequences, approximately 15% found once. General study results and limits: Falling below healthy controls, multiple sclerosis showed the least TCR clonal expansion, while HTLV-1-associated myelopathy showed the most. Private repertoires in all groups were suggested by the finding that expanded clones across subjects shared no CDR3 amino acid sequences.

The V gene's germline CDR1 is SGDLS and CDR2 YYNGEE. This CDR3 is 16 amino acids long. Trimming took 1 base from V and 8 from J, leaving 18 bases between them. Sequenced input: CD4+ T cells from blood. The TCR was taken from a woman aged 55-69 years with HTLV-1-associated myelopathy (HAM/TSP). The chain combines TRBV9 with TRBJ1-4; a weak D match, TRBD1 (6 bases). This chain's CDR3 is CASSVSGGERGEKLFF. The CDR3 bases are TGTGCCAGCAGCGTATCCGGGGGCGAACGGGGGGAAAAACTGTTTTTT. Filled out from reference TRBV9 and TRBJ1-4, the complete variable domain reads DSGVTQTPKHLITATGQRVTLRCSPRSGDLSVYWYQQSLDQGLQFLIQYYNGEERAKGNILERFSAQQFPDLHSELNLSSLELGDSALYFCASSVSGGERGEKLFFGSGTQLSVL.